Shown below are 29 T cell receptor beta chains from a single sample sequenced in a study of cytomegalovirus exposure and HLA in healthy donors. 13 Jbeta primers and 60 Vbeta primers were used for the PCR. Libraries were prepared by immunoSEQ multiplex PCR; TCRdb keeps only in-frame clonotypes and omits some of them. The sample shows more than 200,000 clones, more than 60% of them seen only once. The sequencing input was PBMCs. The receptors derive from a girl aged 2-15 years in good health and CMV-seronegative.

The V call is TRBV7-9, the J call TRBJ2-2; 7 nucleotides match TRBD1. V lost 3 bases, J lost 7 bases, and 8 bases stayed unmatched. This CDR3 comprises 15 residues. Germline CDR1 is SEHNR and CDR2 is FQNEAQ (reference sequence). The CDR3 here is CASSFWTGFSGELFF. The CDR3, as DNA: TGTGCCAGCAGCTTTTGGACAGGTTTTAGCGGGGAGCTGTTTTTT.

CDR3 coding DNA: TGTGCCAGCAGCTCGGGGAGGATGAACACTGAAGCTTTCTTT. Its translation: CASSSGRMNTEAFF. The rearrangement uses TRBV7-8 and TRBJ1-1, with unresolved D. Trimming removed 4 bases from V and 0 bases from J, with 9 bases in between. CDR1 and CDR2 (germline): SGHVS, FQNEAQ. CDR3 length: 14 amino acids.

The chain combines TRBV4-2 with TRBJ2-3; perhaps TRBD1 as D (6 bases). V lost 6 bases and J lost 3, with 16 bases in between. The CDR3 totals 15 residues. Germline-derived CDR1 and CDR2 are LGHNA and YNFKEQ. The CDR3 DNA follows: TGTGCCAGCAGTACCCTCCAGGACAGAACAGATACGCAGTATTTT. It yields the protein CASSTLQDRTDTQYF.

This chain connects TRBV19 to TRBJ2-5; 7 positions match TRBD2. V was pared by 3 bases and J by 3 bases, with 4 bases of the junction left unmatched. The CDR3 totals 14 residues. The germline V gene encodes CDR1 LNHDA and CDR2 SQIVND (reference sequence). The CDR3 here is CASSIQAGKETQYF. For the CDR3, the DNA is TGTGCCAGTAGTATTCAAGCGGGGAAAGAGACCCAGTACTTC. The full variable domain, rest sourced from reference TRBV19 and TRBJ2-5, is DGGITQSPKYLFRKEGQNVTLSCEQNLNHDAMYWYRQDPGQGLRLIYYSQIVNDFQKGDIAEGYSVSREKKESFPLTVTSAQKNPTAFYLCASSIQAGKETQYFGPGTRLLVL.

V and J are TRBV7-9 and TRBJ1-3, with D possibly matching TRBD1 (5 bases). V lost 5 bases to trimming and J lost 1 base, with 12 bases between them. CDR3 length: 15 amino acids. Looked up from germline, CDR1 is SEHNR and CDR2 is FQNEAQ (reference sequence). The CDR3 bases are TGTGCCAGCAGCGGCGGTCCAGGGTCTGGAAACACCATATATTTT. This sequence encodes CASSGGPGSGNTIYF. Drawing the rest from reference TRBV7-9 and TRBJ1-3, the complete variable domain is DTGVSQNPRHKITKRGQNVTFRCDPISEHNRLYWYRQTLGQGPEFLTYFQNEAQLEKSRLLSDRFSAERPKGSFSTLEIQRTEQGDSAMYLCASSGGPGSGNTIYFGEGSWLTVV.

J is TRBJ2-7 and V is TRBV5-1; 10 nucleotides line up with TRBD2. V shed 7 bases and J 2 bases; nucleotides not matched to a gene: 21. There are 19 residues in the CDR3. Germline loops: CDR1 SGHRS, CDR2 YFSETQ. Here the CDR3 DNA reads TGCGCCAGCTCCCCACAGTGGGGAGCTAGCGGGAGCTACACCTACGAGCAGTACTTC. This sequence encodes CASSPQWGASGSYTYEQYF.

The gene calls are TRBV7-2 and TRBJ1-1; 7 bases match TRBD1. There are 16 residues in the CDR3. Trimming cost V 2 bases and J 2 bases; bases outside gene matches: 8. Germline V gene sequence: CDR1 SGHTA, CDR2 FQGNSA. The CDR3 nucleotides read TGTGCCAGCAGCTTACAGGGGGAAATGAGAAACACTGAAGCTTTCTTT. It is translated as CASSLQGEMRNTEAFF.

The V call is TRBV4-2, the J call TRBJ2-5, with 9 nucleotides matching TRBD2. This CDR3 is built from 16 residues. The V gene's germline CDR1 is LGHNA and CDR2 YNFKEQ. J was trimmed by 2 bases and V by 0 bases; bases with no gene match: 4. The CDR3 DNA is TGTGCCAGCAGCCAAGAGTCTAGCGGGATTCAAGAGACCCAGTACTTC. It yields the protein CASSQESSGIQETQYF.

This chain links TRBV19 with TRBJ1-2, with 8 nucleotides matching TRBD1. CDR3 length: 18 amino acids. Germline values: CDR1 LNHDA, CDR2 SQIVND (reference sequence). V lost 6 bases to trimming and J lost 5 bases; unmatched junction nucleotides: 20. CDR3 protein: CASRPLSGTGKLRYGYTF. The CDR3 nucleotides are TGTGCCAGTAGGCCTCTCTCCGGGACAGGAAAACTACGATATGGCTACACCTTC.

V is TRBV5-1 and J is TRBJ2-1; D possibly corresponds to TRBD2 (5 bases). The germline gives CDR1 SGHRS, CDR2 YFSETQ. Trimming pared 9 bases from V and 0 bases from J, leaving 13 bases between. The CDR3 spans 14 residues. The chain's CDR3 is CATSIGSSYNEQFF. The CDR3 nucleotides read TGCGCCACCTCTATAGGGAGCTCCTACAATGAGCAGTTCTTC.

The chain joins TRBV6-1 to TRBJ2-2; 7 nucleotides align to TRBD2. V shed 10 bases, J shed 5 bases, and the junction held 13 bases outside the gene matches. The CDR3 loop spans 15 amino acids. Germline-derived CDR1 and CDR2 are MNHNS and SASEGT. CDR3 sequence: CAISGSGEGTGELFF. The CDR3 DNA reads TGTGCCATCAGCGGCTCGGGGGAGGGAACCGGGGAGCTGTTTTTT.

The chain joins TRBV27 to TRBJ1-1; TRBD1 matches at 8 bases. The germline V gene encodes CDR1 MNHEY and CDR2 SMNVEV (reference sequence). The CDR3 runs to 15 residues. V lost 4 bases and J lost 11; bases outside the gene matches: 15. CDR3 DNA: TGTGCCAGCAGTTCCCTGGACAGGGTGGGGCGGGCGGCTTTCTTT. It specifies CASSSLDRVGRAAFF.

This chain connects TRBV19 to TRBJ2-1; the D gene is possibly TRBD1 (6 bases). V was pared by 4 bases and J by 0 bases, with 25 bases between. The CDR3 consists of 20 residues. In germline, CDR1 is LNHDA, CDR2 SQIVND (reference sequence). The CDR3 DNA sequence: TGTGCCAGTAGTACCCCACAGGGTTCCTTGGACCCGGACTCCTACAATGAGCAGTTCTTC. It encodes CASSTPQGSLDPDSYNEQFF. The whole variable domain, filled in from reference TRBV19 and TRBJ2-1, reads DGGITQSPKYLFRKEGQNVTLSCEQNLNHDAMYWYRQDPGQGLRLIYYSQIVNDFQKGDIAEGYSVSREKKESFPLTVTSAQKNPTAFYLCASSTPQGSLDPDSYNEQFFGPGTRLTVL.

The J gene is TRBJ2-1, the V gene TRBV5-6; TRBD2 aligns across 7 bases. The germline gives CDR1 SGHDT, CDR2 YYEEEE. Unmatched junction bases numbered 2, after V lost 2 bases and J lost 6 bases. This CDR3 contains 13 residues. In DNA form, the CDR3 reads TGTGCCAGCAGCTTCGGGGGGACCAATGAGCAGTTCTTC. As protein: CASSFGGTNEQFF. The full variable domain, with the rest looked up from reference TRBV5-6 and TRBJ2-1, is DAGVTQSPTHLIKTRGQQVTLRCSPKSGHDTVSWYQQALGQGPQFIFQYYEEEERQRGNFPDRFSGHQFPNYSSELNVNALLLGDSALYLCASSFGGTNEQFFGPGTRLTVL.

The rearrangement uses TRBV4-2 and TRBJ1-3; TRBD1 might be the D (5 bases). Germline V gene sequence: CDR1 LGHNA, CDR2 YNFKEQ. V lost 1 base to trimming and J lost 2 bases, with 6 bases between them. The CDR3 loop spans 14 amino acids. The DNA of the CDR3 is TGTGCCAGCAGCCAAGCAGGGACTGGAAACACCATATATTTT. It translates to CASSQAGTGNTIYF.

This chain connects TRBV7-2 to TRBJ1-4; TRBD1 is a possible D gene (6 bases). CDR1 and CDR2 (germline): SGHTA, FQGNSA. This CDR3 is 14 amino acids long. Between the trimmed V and J ends, which lost 5 bases and 9 bases, there was a span of 16 bases. CDR3 region: CASSPQGSGKKLFF. The DNA for the CDR3 is TGTGCCAGCAGCCCACAGGGTTCAGGAAAAAAACTGTTTTTT.

This clone was picked up a small number of times. The rearrangement links TRBV10-2 to TRBJ1-2; 7 bases are shared with TRBD1. Germline CDR1 is WSHSY and CDR2 is SAAADI. This CDR3 spans 11 amino acids. V shed 9 bases and J 8 bases; nucleotides not matched to a gene: 6. The CDR3 nucleotides are TGCGCCAGTGGGACAGTTGGAGGCTACACCTTC. It is translated as CASGTVGGYTF.

The rearrangement links TRBV2 to TRBJ2-5, with D possibly TRBD1 on 5 matching bases. V lost 6 bases to trimming and J lost 2 bases, with 7 bases between them. The CDR3 totals 12 residues. Germline CDR1 reads SNHLY; CDR2 reads FYNNEI. The CDR3 coding sequence is TGTGCCAGCAGGACAGATCAAGAGACCCAGTACTTC. It yields the protein CASRTDQETQYF.

This rearrangement joins TRBV6-5 to TRBJ2-7, with 8 bases aligning to TRBD1. Germline-derived CDR1 and CDR2 are MNHEY and SVGAGI. The ends lost 2 bases at V and 12 bases at J; junction bases unmatched: 9. The length of the CDR3 is 13 residues. Written as DNA, the CDR3 is TGTGCCAGCAGTTACCGTGGGCAGGGGGCTAGGTACTTC. This sequence encodes CASSYRGQGARYF.

Concerning this clone: Additional DNA sequences in this sample encode the identical CDR3. The chain uses TRBV5-4 and TRBJ1-4; D unclear. The CDR3 is 12 residues long. Germline CDR1 reads SGHNT; CDR2 reads YYREEE (reference sequence). Trimming shortened V by 3 bases and J by 8 bases, and 8 bases separated the two germline ends. The CDR3 sequence is CASSSGGEKLFF. CDR3 DNA sequence: TGTGCCAGCAGCTCAGGAGGGGAAAAACTGTTTTTT.

On this clone: The same CDR3 is also encoded by other DNA sequences in this sample. The gene calls are TRBV13 and TRBJ1-2; tentative D call: TRBD1 (5 bases). V lost 2 bases and J 2 bases, leaving 12 bases between the germline ends. The CDR3 is made up of 15 amino acids. CDR1 is PRHDT, CDR2 FYEKMQ, per germline (reference sequence). The CDR3 sequence is CASSLRLQGNYGYTF. In nucleotides, the CDR3 is TGTGCCAGCAGCTTACGGCTTCAGGGAAACTATGGCTACACCTTC.

The chain links TRBV7-9 to TRBJ1-5; a possible D gene is TRBD1 (5 bases). Germline CDR1 is SEHNR and CDR2 is FQNEAQ (reference sequence). Deletions cut 6 bases from V and 4 bases from J, with 16 bases between. The CDR3 runs to 15 residues. The CDR3 reads CASSSDIGRNQPQHF. CDR3 DNA sequence: TGTGCCAGCAGTTCGGACATAGGGCGGAATCAGCCCCAGCATTTT.

V and J are TRBV28 and TRBJ1-1, with 12 nucleotides matching TRBD1. The CDR3 has 17 residues. The germline gives CDR1 MDHEN, CDR2 SYDVKM. V dropped 6 bases and J dropped 4; count of bases not matched to a gene: 12. Here the CDR3 reads CASRLLPGQGAGTEAFF. The CDR3, as DNA: TGTGCCAGCAGGCTTCTCCCGGGACAGGGGGCGGGCACTGAAGCTTTCTTT.

The genes are TRBV9 and TRBJ2-1; D remains unclear. The CDR3 runs to 13 residues. Trimming shortened V by 0 bases and J by 4 bases, and 5 bases separated the two germline ends. The germline CDR1 and CDR2 sequences are SGDLS and YYNGEE. The CDR3 DNA follows: TGTGCCAGCAGCGTAGCGACTTACAATGAGCAGTTCTTC. It specifies CASSVATYNEQFF.

This clone was counted a single time. The chain is built from TRBV6-1 and TRBJ1-2, with 9 bases aligning to TRBD1. The length of the CDR3 is 16 residues. V shed 3 bases and J 2 bases; nucleotides not matched to a gene: 7. Germline-derived CDR1 and CDR2 are MNHNS and SASEGT. The CDR3 DNA is TGTGCCAGCAGTGACTTATATGGGACAGGGAACTATGGCTACACCTTC. Translating gives CASSDLYGTGNYGYTF.

The rearrangement joins TRBV10-2 to TRBJ1-1; D gene uncertain. V was clipped by 4 bases and J by 0 bases, with 9 bases between them. The CDR3 runs 14 residues. CDR1 is WSHSY, CDR2 SAAADI, per germline. The CDR3: CASSALRVNTEAFF. The CDR3 DNA follows: TGCGCCAGCAGTGCTCTTCGGGTGAACACTGAAGCTTTCTTT.

The rearrangement uses TRBV7-6 and TRBJ2-5; 8 nucleotides line up with TRBD2. Judging by the DNA end, TRBJ2-7 fits better; the J call may be wrong. The germline CDR1 and CDR2 sequences are SGHVS and FNYEAQ. This CDR3 is built from 15 residues. CDR3 region: CASSLVVAGFYEQYF. As DNA, the CDR3 is TGTGCCAGCAGCCTAGTCGTAGCGGGGTTCTACGAGCAGTACTTC.

As for this clone: In the same sample, other DNA sequences code for this CDR3. The CDR3 loop is CASRGETQYF. The CDR3 DNA follows: TGTGCCAGCCGGGGGGAGACCCAGTACTTC. This chain joins TRBV6-6 and TRBJ2-5, with D possibly TRBD2 on 6 matching bases. CDR3 length: 10 amino acids. The V and J ends lost 8 bases and 5 bases respectively, with 6 bases between them. CDR1 and CDR2 from the germline V gene are MNHNY and SVGAGI (reference sequence).

The V and J genes are TRBV4-2 and TRBJ2-5, with 7 bases aligning to TRBD2. Germline lookup yields CDR1 LGHNA and CDR2 YNFKEQ. The CDR3 extends over 16 amino acids. V gave up 3 bases and J gave up 5 bases; unmatched junction bases: 12. CDR3 nucleotide sequence: TGTGCCAGCAGCCAGGCCTGGGGGGGGGAACTGGAGACCCAGTACTTC. Translation: CASSQAWGGELETQYF.